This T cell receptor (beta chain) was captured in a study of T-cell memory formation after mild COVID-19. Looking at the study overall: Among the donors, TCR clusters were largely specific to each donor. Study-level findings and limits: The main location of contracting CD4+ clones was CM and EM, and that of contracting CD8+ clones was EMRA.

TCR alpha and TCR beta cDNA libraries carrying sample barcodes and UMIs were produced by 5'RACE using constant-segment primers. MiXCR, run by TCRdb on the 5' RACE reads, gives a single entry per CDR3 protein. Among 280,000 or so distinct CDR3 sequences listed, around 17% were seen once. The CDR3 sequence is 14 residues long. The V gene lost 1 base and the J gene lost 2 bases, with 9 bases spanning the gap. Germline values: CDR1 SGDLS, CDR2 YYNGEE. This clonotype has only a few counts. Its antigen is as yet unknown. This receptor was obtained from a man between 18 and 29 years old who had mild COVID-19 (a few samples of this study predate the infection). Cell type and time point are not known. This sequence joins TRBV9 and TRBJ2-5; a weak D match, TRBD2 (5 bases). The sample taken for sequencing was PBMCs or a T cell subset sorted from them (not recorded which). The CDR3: CASSVSGIQETQYF. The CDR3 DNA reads TGTGCCAGCAGCGTATCGGGGATACAAGAGACCCAGTACTTC.